This T cell receptor beta chain was recorded in a study of T-cell memory formation after mild COVID-19 (dated by TCRdb to the early 2020s). In terms of the full investigation: TCR sequence clusters from the two donors were largely donor specific. Two young, previously healthy adult volunteers made up the cohort, one male and one female. In a couple of donors, T-cell clones that expanded and contracted after mild COVID-19 were followed by sequencing TCRalpha and TCRbeta repertoires longitudinally. Here is what the overall study found, with its caveats: Clones contracting from day 15 to 85 had balanced CD4/CD8 phenotypes, while a second wave expanding from day 15 to 37 was biased towards CD4+. Some responding clones were detected in pre-infection memory, suggesting pre-existing cross-reactive memory T cells joined the SARS-CoV-2 response. SARS-CoV-2 specificity was not confirmed for the second-wave clones peaking on day 37. Contracting CD4+ clones were located mainly in the CM and EM memory subsets, whereas CD8+ clones were found to be enriched in EMRA. Only a couple of mild cases were covered by the study, and larger cohorts that include severe cases with pre-infection samples were considered necessary.

This clonotype was picked up a small number of times. It has no known antigen specificity. The sample holds no much larger clone one base away, and base qualities are not on file. According to the germline V gene (reference sequence), CDR1 reads MNHEY and CDR2 reads SMNVEV. The germline V end is reduced by 7 bases and the J end by 6 bases; junction bases left unmatched: 6. From the cysteine through the phenylalanine, the CDR3 covers 12 amino acids. Of all the DNA, just the CDR3 is kept, 36 bases in frame from base 1. Ficoll-Paque density gradient centrifugation was used to isolate PBMCs. TCRdb records Illumina NovaSeq 6000 as the sequencer. Using 5'RACE with constant-segment primers, TCRalpha and TCRbeta cDNA libraries were constructed, with sample barcodes and unique molecular identifiers added in the process. RNA was extracted from every sample with Trizol reagent. The libraries were amplified in two PCR steps, and the second step added a second sample barcode and Illumina TruSeq adapters. Sequencing of the libraries was done on an Illumina NovaSeq, producing 2 x 150 bp paired-end reads. The original methods were these. Demultiplexing of reads and collapsing into UMI-guided consensus sequences were performed with migec v1.2.7. Using mixcr v2.1.11, the UMI consensuses were aligned to TRA and TRB V and J templates and assembled into clonotypes. Clonotypes were classified as expanded or contracted when called significant by both edgeR and NoisET, with noise models trained on biological replicates. edgeR calls used a false discovery rate-adjusted p below 0.01 and a log2 fold-change threshold of 1. As an exploratory analysis of dynamics, max-normalized trajectories of the 1000 most abundant clonotypes were examined with PCA combined with hierarchical clustering. Separately sequenced CD4+ and CD8+ repertoires were used to assign the CD4 or CD8 phenotype of responding clones. TCRdb reran the public reads through fastp at Q25 and MiXCR, keeping productive beta chains. CDR3 protein duplicates are merged, each entry listing the most common genes and DNA. The V and J calls shown here were made by TCRdb, not taken from the authors' results. For this sample the table gives some 110,000 distinct CDR3 sequences, of which over 15% were detected only once. The biggest ten clones account for less than 35% of the sample.

Source material: PBMCs or a T cell subset sorted from them (not recorded which). This receptor was identified in an adult woman who had mild COVID-19 (a few samples of this study predate the infection). The sample titles of this study are shuffled in the database, so cell type and time point are left out; the donor was told from shared clones. The rearranged chain carries TRBV27 and TRBJ2-7, with 7 bases in between that match TRBD1. The CDR3 protein is CASTTTGSEQYF. The DNA reads TGTGCCAGCACCACGACAGGGTCCGAGCAGTACTTC.